A selection of T cell receptor beta chains follows, all from one sample in a study of blood T cell repertoires in COVID-19. The assay was immunoSEQ multiplex PCR, and TCRdb's table has in-frame clones only and misses some. Of approximately 200,000 clones listed, about 81% are singletons. Sequenced: peripheral blood. These receptors all come from a woman aged 80 or over with COVID-19, enrolled during active disease. Each CDR3 is given with its conserved first and last residue. D genes are given only for firm matches. Some rows have no size entry. The others give once, few or many, or a class for an expanded clone.

NA	TRBV11-3	TRBD2	TRBJ2-2	CASSILAGRNGELFF	TGTGCCAGCAGTATACTAGCGGGGAGAAACGGGGAGCTGTTTTTT
NA	TRBV19	NA	TRBJ1-1	CASSIQAGTEAFF	TGTGCCAGTAGTATACAGGCTGGCACTGAAGCTTTCTTT
once	TRBV4-3	NA	TRBJ2-5	CASSQGPTGGETQYF	TGCGCCAGCAGCCAGGGGCCCACCGGAGGGGAGACCCAGTACTTC
few	TRBV7-2	NA	TRBJ1-1	CASSLLRGPNTEAFF	TGTGCCAGCAGCCTCCTGCGAGGGCCGAACACTGAAGCTTTCTTT
NA	TRBV7-2	TRBD1	TRBJ2-3	CASSQGEQPQYF	TGTGCCAGCAGCCAGGGGGAACAGCCGCAGTATTTT
NA	TRBV4-2	TRBD2	TRBJ2-7	CASSQEFGLAGLYEQYF	TGTGCCAGCAGCCAAGAATTCGGACTAGCGGGATTATACGAGCAGTACTTC
NA	TRBV11-2	NA	TRBJ1-2	CASSPITGFVGYTF	TGTGCCAGCAGCCCGATTACAGGGTTCGTTGGCTACACCTTC
NA	TRBV5-1	NA	TRBJ1-6	CASRADRLNSPLHF	TGCGCCAGCAGGGCTGACAGACTGAATTCACCCCTCCACTTT
NA	TRBV28	TRBD2	TRBJ2-7	CASSFLLAGEVYEQYF	TGTGCCAGCAGTTTCTTACTAGCGGGAGAAGTCTACGAGCAGTACTTC
NA	TRBV7-8	NA	TRBJ1-2	CASSPPWYRVNYGYTF	TGTGCCAGCAGCCCCCCGTGGTACCGCGTGAACTATGGCTACACCTTC
NA	TRBV6-6	TRBD2	TRBJ2-7	CASRVQLGGSYEQYF	TGTGCCAGCCGAGTCCAGTTGGGGGGGTCCTACGAGCAGTACTTC
many	TRBV18	TRBD2	TRBJ2-1	CASSPPSSGSDEQFF	TGTGCCAGCTCACCACCGAGTAGCGGGAGCGATGAGCAGTTCTTC
NA	TRBV9	NA	TRBJ2-2	CASSVPDGVLSAGELFF	TGTGCCAGCAGCGTCCCCGACGGAGTTTTAAGCGCCGGGGAGCTGTTTTTT
NA	TRBV15	TRBD2	TRBJ2-3	CATSDPSGGGRTDTQYF	TGTGCCACCAGCGACCCTAGCGGGGGGGGACGCACAGATACGCAGTATTTT
NA	TRBV2	NA	TRBJ2-3	CASSELGGPGTDTQYF	TGTGCCAGCAGTGAACTCGGGGGGCCGGGCACAGATACGCAGTATTTT
few	TRBV18	NA	TRBJ2-4	CASSPRGGDIQYF	TGTGCCAGCTCACCGCGGGGTGGGGACATTCAGTACTTC
NA	TRBV5-5	TRBD1	TRBJ1-2	CASSLGQGAGSVGGYTF	TGTGCCAGCAGCCTCGGACAGGGGGCTGGTAGTGTCGGTGGCTACACCTTC
NA	TRBV7-9	TRBD1	TRBJ2-3	CASESGRDRATDTQYF	TGTGCCAGTGAATCAGGCCGGGACAGGGCCACAGATACGCAGTATTTT
NA	TRBV2	TRBD1	TRBJ2-6	CASRAGTGHLSGANVLTF	TGTGCCAGCAGGGCCGGGACAGGGCATCTCTCTGGGGCCAACGTCCTGACTTTC
NA	TRBV15	NA	TRBJ1-2	CATSRDRGADYGYTF	TGTGCCACCAGCAGAGACAGGGGAGCGGACTATGGCTACACCTTC
NA	TRBV29-1	NA	TRBJ1-1	CSVEDRGRGTEAFF	TGCAGCGTTGAAGACAGGGGCAGGGGCACTGAAGCTTTCTTT
NA	TRBV7-2	TRBD1	TRBJ1-2	CASSPQTGTNYGYTF	TGTGCCAGCAGCCCACAGACAGGGACTAACTATGGCTACACCTTC
NA	TRBV6-6	NA	TRBJ1-3	CASSYMGGSGNTIYF	TGTGCCAGCAGTTACATGGGGGGCTCTGGAAACACCATATATTTT
NA	TRBV5-5	NA	TRBJ1-4	CASSLTQGGAEKLFF	TGTGCCAGCAGCCTTACACAGGGAGGGGCTGAAAAACTGTTTTTT
NA	TRBV7-9	NA	TRBJ2-3	CASTLDLITDTQYF	TGTGCCAGCACCTTAGACCTAATTACAGATACGCAGTATTTT
NA	TRBV21-1	NA	TRBJ2-4	CASSKDGRESGKNIQYF	TGTGCCAGCAGCAAAGATGGGAGGGAGTCAGGCAAAAACATTCAGTACTTC
NA	TRBV15	TRBD1	TRBJ1-5	CATSRARWGTGDGGNQPQHF	TGTGCCACCAGCAGAGCCCGGTGGGGGACAGGGGATGGGGGCAATCAGCCCCAGCATTTT
NA	TRBV3-1/TRBV3-2	TRBD2	TRBJ2-5	CASRRSGTQETQYF	TGTGCCAGCAGACGCAGCGGGACCCAAGAGACCCAGTACTTC
NA	TRBV2	TRBD2	TRBJ2-1	CASRGLAGGSYNEQFF	TGTGCCAGCAGGGGACTGGCGGGAGGATCCTACAATGAGCAGTTCTTC
NA	TRBV18	TRBD1	TRBJ1-4	CASSLHRGLREKLFF	TGTGCCAGCTCACTTCACAGGGGATTGAGGGAAAAACTGTTTTTT
NA	TRBV10-3	NA	TRBJ1-4	CAISGKLTGLSGSNEKLFF	TGTGCCATCAGTGGCAAACTAACAGGGCTATCGGGGTCTAATGAAAAACTGTTTTTT
many	TRBV5-6	NA	TRBJ2-7	CASSLGYSFREEQYF	TGTGCCAGCAGCTTGGGATACAGTTTTCGAGAGGAGCAGTACTTC
NA	TRBV30	NA	TRBJ2-1	CAWTEHLYNEQFF	TGTGCCTGGACAGAACATCTCTACAATGAGCAGTTCTTC
NA	TRBV19	NA	TRBJ2-7	CASSIGDSSLYEQYF	TGTGCCAGTAGTATTGGTGACAGTAGTTTATACGAGCAGTACTTC
NA	TRBV15	NA	TRBJ2-5	CATSRDSGYQETQYF	TGTGCCACCAGCAGAGATTCGGGGTACCAAGAGACCCAGTACTTC
NA	TRBV30	NA	TRBJ1-2	CAWSPTGNYGYTF	TGTGCCTGGAGTCCCACAGGCAACTATGGCTACACCTTC
NA	TRBV6-5	TRBD1	TRBJ1-1	CASSRDRWGTEAFF	TGTGCCAGCAGCCGGGACAGGTGGGGCACTGAAGCTTTCTTT
NA	TRBV4-2	NA	TRBJ2-1	CASSAVSSYNEQFF	TGTGCCAGCAGCGCCGTGAGCTCCTACAATGAGCAGTTCTTC
NA	TRBV5-6	NA	TRBJ1-2	CASSTSQGYGYTF	TGTGCCAGCAGCACGTCACAGGGCTATGGCTACACCTTC
NA	TRBV24-1	NA	TRBJ1-2	CATSDPNQANYGYTF	TGTGCCACCAGTGACCCCAACCAGGCAAACTATGGCTACACCTTC
NA	TRBV2	NA	TRBJ1-1	CASRPNWRDEAFF	TGTGCCAGCAGACCCAACTGGAGGGATGAAGCTTTCTTT
NA	TRBV3-1/TRBV3-2	TRBD1	TRBJ2-1	CASSRGQGVGYNERFF	TGTGCCAGCAGCCGGGGACAGGGGGTTGGCTACAATGAGCGGTTCTTC
NA	TRBV15	TRBD1	TRBJ1-2	CATSRGGQSYGYTF	TGTGCCACCAGCAGAGGGGGACAGAGCTATGGCTACACCTTC
NA	TRBV7-9	TRBD1	TRBJ1-2	CASSLASSPGTGANYGYTF	TGTGCCAGCAGCTTAGCGTCTTCCCCCGGGACAGGAGCTAACTATGGCTACACCTTC
NA	TRBV24-1	TRBD2	TRBJ2-1	CATSDLGGSTLNNEQFF	TGTGCCACCAGTGATTTGGGCGGGAGCACCCTAAACAATGAGCAGTTCTTC
few	TRBV4-2	TRBD2	TRBJ2-1	CASSHGGGAGPSYNEQFF	TGTGCCAGCAGCCATGGGGGGGGAGCGGGTCCATCCTACAATGAGCAGTTCTTC
NA	TRBV2	TRBD2	TRBJ2-7	CASSVGLPSYEQYF	TGTGCCAGCAGTGTGGGACTACCGTCCTACGAGCAGTACTTC
once	TRBV28	TRBD1	TRBJ1-2	CASSSGQGFSYGYTF	TGTGCCAGCAGCTCAGGACAGGGATTTTCCTATGGCTACACCTTC
NA	TRBV6-5	TRBD1	TRBJ2-1	CASSRTGPSYNEQFF	TGTGCCAGCAGTAGGACAGGTCCCTCCTACAATGAGCAGTTCTTC
NA	TRBV7-2	NA	TRBJ2-5	CASSLWGETVETQYF	TGTGCCAGCAGCTTATGGGGGGAAACAGTGGAGACCCAGTACTTC
NA	TRBV7-6	TRBD2	TRBJ2-5	CASSGGLAGEPRETQYF	TGTGCCAGCAGCGGAGGACTAGCGGGAGAGCCGCGAGAGACCCAGTACTTC
NA	TRBV7-3	NA	TRBJ2-2	CASSLMRETGELFF	TGTGCCAGCAGCTTAATGAGGGAAACCGGGGAGCTGTTTTTT
NA	TRBV7-2	TRBD2	TRBJ2-7	CASSPHSGLAGYEQYF	TGTGCCAGCAGCCCCCATTCTGGACTAGCGGGTTACGAGCAGTACTTC